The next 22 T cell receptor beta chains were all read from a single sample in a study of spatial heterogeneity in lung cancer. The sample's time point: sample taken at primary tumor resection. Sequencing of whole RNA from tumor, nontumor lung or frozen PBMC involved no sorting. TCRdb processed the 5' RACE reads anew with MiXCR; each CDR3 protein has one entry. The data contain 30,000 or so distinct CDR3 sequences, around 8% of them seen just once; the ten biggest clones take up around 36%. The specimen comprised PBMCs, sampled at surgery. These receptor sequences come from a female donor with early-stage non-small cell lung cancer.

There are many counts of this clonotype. CDR3 sequence: CAARPELNTEAFF. For the CDR3, the DNA is TGTGCCGCACGACCGGAGTTAAACACTGAAGCTTTCTTT. This chain links TRBV6-1 with TRBJ1-1; D is unclear. The CDR3 is 13 residues long. V was cut by 11 bases and J by 2 bases, with 15 bases left in between. Germline loops: CDR1 MNHNS, CDR2 SASEGT.

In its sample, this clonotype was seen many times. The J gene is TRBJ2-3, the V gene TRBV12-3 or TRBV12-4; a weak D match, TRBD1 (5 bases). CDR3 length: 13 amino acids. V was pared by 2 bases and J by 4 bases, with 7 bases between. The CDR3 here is CASSLLTADTQYF. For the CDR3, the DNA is TGTGCCAGCAGTTTATTGACAGCAGATACGCAGTATTTT.

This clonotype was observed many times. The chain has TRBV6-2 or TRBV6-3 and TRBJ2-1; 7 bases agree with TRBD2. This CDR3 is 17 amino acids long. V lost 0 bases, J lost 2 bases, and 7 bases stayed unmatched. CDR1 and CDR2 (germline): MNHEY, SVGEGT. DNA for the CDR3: TGTGCCAGCAGTTACTCGTTTTGGGGGGGGGCCTACAATGAGCAGTTCTTC. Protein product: CASSYSFWGGAYNEQFF.

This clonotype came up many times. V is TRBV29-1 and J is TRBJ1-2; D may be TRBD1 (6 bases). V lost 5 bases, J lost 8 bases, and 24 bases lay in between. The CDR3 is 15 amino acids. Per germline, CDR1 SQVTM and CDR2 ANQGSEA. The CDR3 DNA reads TGCAGCGTTTCATCAGGGGTCCTTCCAAGAGGCGGCTACACCTTC. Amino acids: CSVSSGVLPRGGYTF.

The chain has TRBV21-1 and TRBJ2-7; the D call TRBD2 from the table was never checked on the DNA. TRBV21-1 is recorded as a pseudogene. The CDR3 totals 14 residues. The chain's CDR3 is CASSWEKSPYEQYV. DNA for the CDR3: TGTGCCAGCAGCTGGGAGAAGTCGCCGTACGAGCAGTACGTC.

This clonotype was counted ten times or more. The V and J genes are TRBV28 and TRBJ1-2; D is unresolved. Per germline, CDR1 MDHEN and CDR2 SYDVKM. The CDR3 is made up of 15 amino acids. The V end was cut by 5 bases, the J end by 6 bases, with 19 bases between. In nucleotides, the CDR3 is TGTGCCAGCAGTACCACTTCTTCGGGCGTCCATGGCTACACCTTC. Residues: CASSTTSSGVHGYTF.

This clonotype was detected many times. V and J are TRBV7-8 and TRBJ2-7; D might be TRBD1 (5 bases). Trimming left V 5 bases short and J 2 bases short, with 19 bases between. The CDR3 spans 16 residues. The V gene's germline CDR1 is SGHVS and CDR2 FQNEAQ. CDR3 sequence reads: CASSTYRRGSTYEQYF. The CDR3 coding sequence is TGTGCCAGCAGCACATACCGTAGGGGCAGTACCTACGAGCAGTACTTC.

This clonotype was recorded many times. Here the CDR3 reads CASSFAGVLETQYF. CDR3 nucleotides: TGTGCCAGCAGTTTTGCGGGTGTTCTGGAGACCCAGTACTTC. J is TRBJ2-5 and V is TRBV27; possibly TRBD2 for D (5 bases). CDR1 MNHEY and CDR2 SMNVEV come from the germline V gene (reference sequence). V was shortened by 3 bases and J by 5 bases, with 13 bases between the two germline ends. The length of the CDR3 is 14 residues.

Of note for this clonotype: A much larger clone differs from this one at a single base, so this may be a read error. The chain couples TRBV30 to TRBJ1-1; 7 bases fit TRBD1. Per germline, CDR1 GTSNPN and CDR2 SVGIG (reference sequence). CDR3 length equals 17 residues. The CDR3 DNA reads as TGTGTCTGGAAAAGGAGGGGGCAGGCCTACATGAACACTGAAGCTTTCTTT. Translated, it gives CVWKRRGQAYMNTEAFF.

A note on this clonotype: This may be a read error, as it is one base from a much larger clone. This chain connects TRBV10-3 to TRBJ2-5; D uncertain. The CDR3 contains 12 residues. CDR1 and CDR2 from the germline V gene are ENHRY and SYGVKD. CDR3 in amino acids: CAISEKGETRYF. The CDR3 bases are TGTGCCATCAGTGAGAAAGGAGAGACCCGGTACTTC.

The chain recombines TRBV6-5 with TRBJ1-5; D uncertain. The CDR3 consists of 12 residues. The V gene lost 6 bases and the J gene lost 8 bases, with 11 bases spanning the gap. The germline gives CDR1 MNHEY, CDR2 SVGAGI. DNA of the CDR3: TGTGCCAGCAGCTCCAAGCGCGAGCCCCAGCATTTT. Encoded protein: CASSSKREPQHF.

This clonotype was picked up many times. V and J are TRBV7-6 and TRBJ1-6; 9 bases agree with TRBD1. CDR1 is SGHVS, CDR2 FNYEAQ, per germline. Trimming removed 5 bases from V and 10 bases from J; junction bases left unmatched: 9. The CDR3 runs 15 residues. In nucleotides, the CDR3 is TGTGCCAGCAGCCCATCCGGGACAGGGAACTCACCCCTCCACTTT. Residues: CASSPSGTGNSPLHF.

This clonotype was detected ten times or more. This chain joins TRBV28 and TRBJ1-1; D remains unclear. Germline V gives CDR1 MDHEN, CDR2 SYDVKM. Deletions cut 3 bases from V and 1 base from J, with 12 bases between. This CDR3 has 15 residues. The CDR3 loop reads CASSFQPGWNTEAFF. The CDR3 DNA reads TGTGCCAGCAGTTTTCAACCGGGGTGGAACACTGAAGCTTTCTTT.

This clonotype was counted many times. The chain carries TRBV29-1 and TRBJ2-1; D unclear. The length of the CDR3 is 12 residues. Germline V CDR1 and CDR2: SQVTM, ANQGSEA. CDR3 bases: TGCGGCGCACACAGCTCCTACAATGAGCAGTTCTTC. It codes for CGAHSSYNEQFF.

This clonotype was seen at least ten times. The CDR3 nucleotides are TGTGCCAGCAGCTTAACTAGCGGGAGGACAGATACGCAGTATTTT. Protein: CASSLTSGRTDTQYF. V usage is TRBV7-2 and J usage is TRBJ2-3, with TRBD2 matching over 12 bases. The CDR3 is made up of 15 amino acids. V lost 2 bases and J lost 3; bases outside the gene matches: 0. Germline assignment: CDR1 SGHTA and CDR2 FQGNSA.

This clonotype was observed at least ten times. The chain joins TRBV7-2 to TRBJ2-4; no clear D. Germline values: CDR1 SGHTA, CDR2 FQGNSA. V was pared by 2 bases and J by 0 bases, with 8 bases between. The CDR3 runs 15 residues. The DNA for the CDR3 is TGTGCCAGCAGCTTAAGCCTACTAGCCAAAAACATTCAGTACTTC. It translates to CASSLSLLAKNIQYF.

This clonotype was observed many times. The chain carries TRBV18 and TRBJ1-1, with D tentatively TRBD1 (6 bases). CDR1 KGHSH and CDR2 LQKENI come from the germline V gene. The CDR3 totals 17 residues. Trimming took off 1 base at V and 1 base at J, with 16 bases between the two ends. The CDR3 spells CASSPRLSRGTNTEAFF. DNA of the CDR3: TGTGCCAGCTCACCACGTTTGAGCAGGGGCACGAACACTGAAGCTTTCTTT.

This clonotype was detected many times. The DNA of the CDR3 is TGCAGTGCTAGAGATCTTGGGGTAGGCCCAGAGACCCAGTACTTC. This sequence encodes CSARDLGVGPETQYF. The rearrangement joins TRBV20-1 to TRBJ2-5, with D uncertain. Between the trimmed V and J ends, which lost 0 bases and 4 bases, there was a span of 15 bases. Germline lookup yields CDR1 DFQATT and CDR2 SNEGSKA (reference sequence). The CDR3 consists of 15 residues.

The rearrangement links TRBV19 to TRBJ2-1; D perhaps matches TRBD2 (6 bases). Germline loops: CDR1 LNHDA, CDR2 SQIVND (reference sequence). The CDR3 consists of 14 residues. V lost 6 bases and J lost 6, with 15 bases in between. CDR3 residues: CASSPTSIGNEQFF. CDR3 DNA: TGTGCCAGTAGCCCGACTAGTATCGGCAATGAGCAGTTCTTC. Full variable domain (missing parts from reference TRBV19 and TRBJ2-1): DGGITQSPKYLFRKEGQNVTLSCEQNLNHDAMYWYRQDPGQGLRLIYYSQIVNDFQKGDIAEGYSVSREKKESFPLTVTSAQKNPTAFYLCASSPTSIGNEQFFGPGTRLTVL.

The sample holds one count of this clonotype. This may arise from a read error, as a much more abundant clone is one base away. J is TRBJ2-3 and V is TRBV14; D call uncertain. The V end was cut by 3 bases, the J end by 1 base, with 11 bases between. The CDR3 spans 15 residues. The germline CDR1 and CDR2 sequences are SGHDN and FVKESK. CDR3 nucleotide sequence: TGTGCCAGCAGCCATCCGGAGCCGGGCACAGATACGCAGTATTTT. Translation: CASSHPEPGTDTQYF.

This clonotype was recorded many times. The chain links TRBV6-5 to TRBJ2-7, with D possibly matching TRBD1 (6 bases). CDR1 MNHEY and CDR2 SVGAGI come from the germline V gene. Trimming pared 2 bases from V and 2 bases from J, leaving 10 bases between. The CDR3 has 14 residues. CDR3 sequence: CASSYRDTTYEQYF. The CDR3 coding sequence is TGTGCCAGCAGTTACCGGGACACCACCTACGAGCAGTACTTC.

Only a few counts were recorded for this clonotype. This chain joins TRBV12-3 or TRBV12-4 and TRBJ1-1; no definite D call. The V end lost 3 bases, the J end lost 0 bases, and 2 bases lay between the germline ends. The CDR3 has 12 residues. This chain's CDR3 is CASSFVNTEAFF. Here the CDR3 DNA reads TGTGCCAGCAGTTTCGTGAACACTGAAGCTTTCTTT.